This T cell receptor (beta chain) was captured in a study of patients and donors after allogeneic stem cell transplantation. TCRdb recomputed calls from the RT-PCR reads with MiXCR, one row per CDR3 protein. The sample lists 80,000 to 90,000 distinct CDR3 sequences; roughly 48% were seen once. In its sample, this clonotype was seen a few times. Germline V gives CDR1 SGHDT, CDR2 YYEEEE. V lost 0 bases and J 6 bases, leaving 16 bases between the germline ends. The CDR3 loop spans 17 amino acids. The clonotype comes from a human donor who was either an allogeneic HSCT recipient or a stem cell or donor lymphocyte infusion donor (not recorded which). It is not recorded whose cells these are; they may come from a transplant donor. The sequenced material came from blood, either unsorted or a sorted T cell fraction (not recorded which). This sequence joins TRBV5-6 and TRBJ1-6, with D unclear. The CDR3 protein is CASSLALTGVRNSPLHF. The DNA of the CDR3 is TGTGCCAGCAGCTTGGCCCTGACTGGTGTCCGTAATTCACCCCTCCACTTT.